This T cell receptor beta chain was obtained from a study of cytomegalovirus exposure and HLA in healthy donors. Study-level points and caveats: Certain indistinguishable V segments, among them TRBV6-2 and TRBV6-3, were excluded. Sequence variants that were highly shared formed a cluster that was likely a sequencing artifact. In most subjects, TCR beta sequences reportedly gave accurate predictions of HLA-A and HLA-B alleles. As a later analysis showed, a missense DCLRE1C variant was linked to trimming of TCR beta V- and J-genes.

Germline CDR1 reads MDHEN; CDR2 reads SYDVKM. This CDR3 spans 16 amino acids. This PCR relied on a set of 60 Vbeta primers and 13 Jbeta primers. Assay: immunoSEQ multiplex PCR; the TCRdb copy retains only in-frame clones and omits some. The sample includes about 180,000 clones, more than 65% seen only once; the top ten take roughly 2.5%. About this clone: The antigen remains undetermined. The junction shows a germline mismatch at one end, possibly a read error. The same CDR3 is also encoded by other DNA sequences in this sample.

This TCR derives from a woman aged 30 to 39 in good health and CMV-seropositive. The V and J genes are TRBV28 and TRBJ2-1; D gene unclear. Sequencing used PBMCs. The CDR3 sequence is CASSRRLFAAYNEQFF. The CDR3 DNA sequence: TGTGCCAGCAGCCGCCGCCTGTTCGCGGCCTACAACGAGCAGTTCTTC. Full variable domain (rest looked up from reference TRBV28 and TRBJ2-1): DVKVTQSSRYLVKRTGEKVFLECVQDMDHENMFWYRQDPGLGLRLIYFSYDVKMKEKGDIPEGYSVSREKKERFSLILESASTNQTSMYLCASSRRLFAAYNEQFFGPGTRLTVL.